This T cell receptor beta chain emerged from a study of blood T cell repertoires in COVID-19 (dated by TCRdb to 2018 to 2021). Context from the whole study: Samples covering the acute and convalescent phases of COVID-19 were provided by collaborators in the United States, Italy and Spain. Nearly every sample came with metadata listing a de-identified subject ID, COVID-19 status, age in years and sex. The dataset comprised deeply sampled blood TCRbeta repertoires from subjects exposed to, actively infected with, or recovered from COVID-19. The repertoires were released in a freely available public database intended as a resource for research on the immune response to SARS-CoV-2. HLA class I and class II types, where available, came from metadata supplied by the sample provider rather than from assay-based typing. The material from the prospective study consisted of cDNA or gDNA derived from T cells, B-cell-depleted T cells, or PBMCs. The samples were drawn from two sources: the first 160 participants of the ongoing ImmuneRACE study, and 1,000 to 1,500 subjects contributed by 6 global collaborators.

After removal of 3 bases from V and 2 bases from J, the junction retains 4 bases not matched to a gene. The germline V gene (reference sequence) gives CDR1 as LNHNV and CDR2 as YYDKDF. Inclusive of the bounding cysteine and phenylalanine, the CDR3 is 14 residues long. Only the CDR3 portion is preserved as DNA: 42 bases, with reading frame beginning at the first base. One collaborating source in Seattle enrolled patients while the patients were actively infected and followed the patients over time throughout the course of disease. Whole blood was collected in K2EDTA tubes by collaborating institutions according to the institutions' own protocols. Collaborator samples were shipped for TCRbeta analysis as frozen whole blood, isolated PBMCs, or DNA extracted from either sample type. TCRbeta CDR3 regions were amplified from genomic DNA by means of the immunoSEQ Assay, a bias-controlled multiplex PCR. From the authors' description of their analysis: The number of nucleated cells in each sample was estimated from the amplification of reference gene primers within the assay. Sequence reads were collapsed and filtered to measure the absolute abundance of every unique TCRbeta CDR3 rearrangement. Productive Simpson clonality was computed per sample as the square root of Simpson's diversity index over productive rearrangements. Imported from immuneACCESS, the table was reduced by TCRdb to in-frame sequences with V and J called. These copies leave out some clones; in studies compared against another copy, an unresolved V gene accounts for under half, and the cause of the remainder is not known. The V and J calls and clone size come from that table; D and trimming were worked out from the DNA. The sample has fewer than 200,000 clones on record, roughly 76% of them singletons. The ten top clones hold roughly 12% of the sample.

Concerning this clone: Its specific antigen is unknown. No quality values exist for individual bases; no much larger clone is one base distant.

Broad study findings and their caveats: How much clinical and demographic metadata was included differed by source and by participant, and the metadata was provided uncurated.

The chain couples TRBV15 to TRBJ2-7; a stretch of 7 junction bases matches TRBD1. This sequence was found in a woman of 80 years or more with COVID-19, enrolled during active disease. Material for sequencing was peripheral blood. The CDR3 in this case is CATSRDRSAYEQYF. At the DNA level, the sequence is TGTGCCACCAGCAGGGACAGGTCAGCCTACGAGCAGTACTTC.